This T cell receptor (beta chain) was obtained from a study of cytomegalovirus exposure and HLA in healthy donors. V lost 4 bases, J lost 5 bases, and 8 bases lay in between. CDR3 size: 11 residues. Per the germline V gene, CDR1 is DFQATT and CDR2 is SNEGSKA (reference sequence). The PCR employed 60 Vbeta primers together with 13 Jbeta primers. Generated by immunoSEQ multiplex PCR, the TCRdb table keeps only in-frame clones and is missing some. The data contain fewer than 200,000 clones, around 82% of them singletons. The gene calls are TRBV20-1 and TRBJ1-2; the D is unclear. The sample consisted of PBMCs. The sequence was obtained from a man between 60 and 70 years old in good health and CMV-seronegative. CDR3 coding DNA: TGCAGTGCTATGGGAGCGTATGGCTACACCTTC. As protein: CSAMGAYGYTF.